Listed below are T cell receptor beta chains from one sample, sequenced in a study of vaccination effects on CD4 cells after COVID-19. These receptors are not linked to any known antigen. Sequencing was performed with immunoSEQ multiplex PCR; in TCRdb, only in-frame clones are kept and a portion is missing. The profile shows about 50,000 clones, 65% to 75% of them singletons. The specimen comprised CD4+ T cells from PBMCs cultured with HCoV-OC43 spike peptides, sampled after COVID-19 vaccination. The source of these receptors is a human donor who received a COVID-19 vaccine. Each CDR3 is given with its conserved first and last residue. Each record gives: CDR3 protein, CDR3 DNA, CDR3 length, clone size, V gene, J gene, D gene. D genes are given only for firm matches. Only part of the rows carry a size: once, few, many, or a class if the clone is expanded.

CDR3: CASSLIGGPYNEQFF
DNA: TGCGCCAGCAGCTTGATCGGGGGGCCCTACAATGAGCAGTTCTTC
length: 15
size: NA
V: TRBV5-1
J: TRBJ2-1
D: NA

CDR3: CASIPRGSPHNEQFF
DNA: TGTGCCAGCATCCCCAGGGGTTCTCCTCACAATGAGCAGTTCTTC
length: 15
size: NA
V: TRBV7-9
J: TRBJ2-1
D: NA

CDR3: CASSQKERGYDNEQFF
DNA: TGTGCCAGCAGCCAAAAGGAGAGGGGTTATGACAATGAGCAGTTCTTC
length: 16
size: NA
V: TRBV4-2
J: TRBJ2-1
D: NA

CDR3: CASIPSGGVNQPQHF
DNA: TGTGCCAGCATTCCTTCGGGGGGGGTCAATCAGCCCCAGCATTTT
length: 15
size: NA
V: TRBV27
J: TRBJ1-5
D: NA

CDR3: CASNGASGSTDTQYF
DNA: TGTGCCAGCAATGGGGCTAGCGGGAGCACAGATACGCAGTATTTT
length: 15
size: NA
V: TRBV6-5
J: TRBJ2-3
D: TRBD2

CDR3: CATSTEMNTEAFF
DNA: TGTGCCACCAGTACAGAAATGAACACTGAAGCTTTCTTT
length: 13
size: NA
V: TRBV24-1
J: TRBJ1-1
D: NA

CDR3: CASRKQKQETQYF
DNA: TGTGCCAGCAGGAAACAGAAGCAAGAGACCCAGTACTTC
length: 13
size: NA
V: TRBV12-3/TRBV12-4
J: TRBJ2-5
D: NA

CDR3: CSASLTSSSYEQYF
DNA: TGCAGTGCTAGTTTAACTAGTTCTTCCTACGAGCAGTACTTC
length: 14
size: NA
V: TRBV20-1
J: TRBJ2-7
D: NA

CDR3: CSGSLNTEAFF
DNA: TGCAGTGGTTCTCTTAACACTGAAGCTTTCTTT
length: 11
size: NA
V: TRBV29-1
J: TRBJ1-1
D: NA

CDR3: CASSQGLTETQYF
DNA: TGTGCCAGCAGCCAAGGTCTGACAGAGACCCAGTACTTC
length: 13
size: NA
V: TRBV3-1/TRBV3-2
J: TRBJ2-5
D: NA

CDR3: CASTRSPGGINYGYTF
DNA: TGTGCCAGCACCCGGTCTCCAGGGGGTATAAACTATGGCTACACCTTC
length: 16
size: NA
V: TRBV6-6
J: TRBJ1-2
D: TRBD1

CDR3: CASKGQDTGELFF
DNA: TGTGCCAGCAAGGGACAGGACACCGGGGAGCTGTTTTTT
length: 13
size: few
V: TRBV2
J: TRBJ2-2
D: TRBD1

CDR3: CASSLVSRGALGETQYF
DNA: TGTGCCAGCAGCTTGGTCTCGCGGGGGGCGCTAGGAGAGACCCAGTACTTC
length: 17
size: NA
V: TRBV5-6
J: TRBJ2-5
D: TRBD2

CDR3: CASSLTLEAFF
DNA: TGTGCCAGCAGTTTGACACTAGAAGCTTTCTTT
length: 11
size: NA
V: TRBV7-9
J: TRBJ1-1
D: NA

CDR3: CASSYRAGPSTQHF
DNA: TGTGCCAGCTCATATCGGGCAGGCCCCTCTACCCAGCATTTT
length: 14
size: NA
V: TRBV5-6
J: TRBJ1-5
D: NA

CDR3: CASSFDNEQFF
DNA: TGTGCCAGCAGTTTTGACAATGAGCAGTTCTTC
length: 11
size: few
V: TRBV6-5
J: TRBJ2-1
D: NA

CDR3: CASSEPGFYGYTF
DNA: TGTGCCAGCAGTGAGCCGGGGTTCTATGGCTACACCTTC
length: 13
size: NA
V: TRBV25-1
J: TRBJ1-2
D: NA

CDR3: CASSPIILRDRGLYEQYF
DNA: TGTGCCAGCAGTCCTATCATCCTTAGGGACAGGGGTTTATACGAGCAGTACTTC
length: 18
size: NA
V: TRBV27
J: TRBJ2-7
D: TRBD1

CDR3: CSASRAENIQYF
DNA: TGCAGTGCTAGTCGCGCGGAAAACATTCAGTACTTC
length: 12
size: NA
V: TRBV20-1
J: TRBJ2-4
D: NA

CDR3: CASSGGTGPYEQYF
DNA: TGTGCCAGCTCAGGAGGGACAGGGCCCTACGAGCAGTACTTC
length: 14
size: NA
V: TRBV18
J: TRBJ2-7
D: TRBD1

CDR3: CASSYRDRFYGYTF
DNA: TGTGCCAGCAGTTACCGTGACAGGTTCTATGGCTACACCTTC
length: 14
size: few
V: TRBV6-5
J: TRBJ1-2
D: NA

CDR3: CASSLGQGVNSPLHF
DNA: TGTGCCAGCAGCTTAGGACAGGGAGTAAATTCACCCCTCCACTTT
length: 15
size: NA
V: TRBV7-9
J: TRBJ1-6
D: TRBD1

CDR3: CASRPGGSNEKLFF
DNA: TGTGCCAGTAGACCGGGGGGGTCTAATGAAAAACTGTTTTTT
length: 14
size: NA
V: TRBV19
J: TRBJ1-4
D: NA

CDR3: CASSRTGVTEAFF
DNA: TGCGCCAGCAGCAGGACAGGGGTCACTGAAGCTTTCTTT
length: 13
size: NA
V: TRBV5-1
J: TRBJ1-1
D: TRBD1

CDR3: CASSLYGVGTGYEQYF
DNA: TGTGCCAGCAGCTTATATGGGGTCGGGACTGGCTACGAGCAGTACTTC
length: 16
size: NA
V: TRBV7-2
J: TRBJ2-7
D: NA

CDR3: CSASGQGWETQYF
DNA: TGCAGTGCTAGTGGACAGGGCTGGGAGACCCAGTACTTC
length: 13
size: once
V: TRBV20-1
J: TRBJ2-5
D: TRBD1

CDR3: CASSYPGRVNTEAFF
DNA: TGTGCCAGCAGTTACCCGGGACGGGTGAACACTGAAGCTTTCTTT
length: 15
size: few
V: TRBV6-2/TRBV6-3
J: TRBJ1-1
D: NA

CDR3: CASSEDRSNTEAFF
DNA: TGTGCCAGCAGTGAAGACAGGTCGAACACTGAAGCTTTCTTT
length: 14
size: NA
V: TRBV6-1
J: TRBJ1-1
D: NA

CDR3: CAISGQLATGSPQYF
DNA: TGTGCCATCAGTGGGCAACTAGCGACGGGGAGTCCGCAGTATTTT
length: 15
size: few
V: TRBV10-3
J: TRBJ2-3
D: TRBD2

CDR3: CASSLAGPGYDTGELFF
DNA: TGCGCCAGCAGCTTGGCCGGCCCAGGGTACGACACCGGGGAGCTGTTTTTT
length: 17
size: once
V: TRBV5-1
J: TRBJ2-2
D: NA

CDR3: CASSLGQIGSPLHF
DNA: TGTGCCAGCAGCTTAGGACAGATAGGTTCACCCCTCCACTTT
length: 14
size: few
V: TRBV7-9
J: TRBJ1-6
D: NA

CDR3: CASSDNERMNYGELFF
DNA: TGCGCCAGCAGTGATAATGAGAGGATGAATTACGGGGAGCTGTTTTTT
length: 16
size: NA
V: TRBV10-1
J: TRBJ2-2
D: NA

CDR3: CATSDRSGGARNEQFF
DNA: TGTGCCACCAGTGACCGGAGCGGGGGGGCCAGGAATGAGCAGTTCTTC
length: 16
size: NA
V: TRBV24-1
J: TRBJ2-1
D: TRBD2

CDR3: CASSDLAAGRNIQYF
DNA: TGCGCCAGCAGTGACCTAGCGGCCGGGCGGAACATTCAGTACTTC
length: 15
size: NA
V: TRBV10-1
J: TRBJ2-4
D: TRBD2

CDR3: CAWSYGQNQPQHF
DNA: TGTGCCTGGAGTTACGGACAAAATCAGCCCCAGCATTTT
length: 13
size: NA
V: TRBV30
J: TRBJ1-5
D: NA

CDR3: CASSAQSGSGDTQYF
DNA: TGTGCCAGCAGCGCCCAGAGCGGGAGTGGAGATACGCAGTATTTT
length: 15
size: NA
V: TRBV7-2
J: TRBJ2-3
D: TRBD2

CDR3: CASSLESRAGAGKQYF
DNA: TGTGCCAGCAGCTTAGAGTCCCGGGCGGGGGCGGGAAAGCAGTACTTC
length: 16
size: NA
V: TRBV7-7
J: TRBJ2-7
D: NA

CDR3: CASSLGTGGSEKLFF
DNA: TGCGCCAGCAGCTTGGGCACAGGGGGCAGTGAAAAACTGTTTTTT
length: 15
size: NA
V: TRBV5-1
J: TRBJ1-4
D: TRBD1

CDR3: CASSSGTGSYEQYF
DNA: TGTGCCAGCAGCTCCGGGACAGGGTCCTACGAGCAGTACTTC
length: 14
size: few
V: TRBV7-9
J: TRBJ2-7
D: TRBD1

CDR3: CASSVGYTPDYGYTF
DNA: TGTGCCAGCAGCGTAGGATATACCCCGGACTATGGCTACACCTTC
length: 15
size: NA
V: TRBV9
J: TRBJ1-2
D: NA

CDR3: CATSDSGRGTYNEQFF
DNA: TGTGCCACCAGTGATTCCGGCAGGGGAACCTACAATGAGCAGTTCTTC
length: 16
size: once
V: TRBV24-1
J: TRBJ2-1
D: NA

CDR3: CASSRGTDYGYTF
DNA: TGTGCCAGCAGCCGCGGGACGGACTATGGCTACACCTTC
length: 13
size: once
V: TRBV4-2
J: TRBJ1-2
D: NA

CDR3: CATLNYNEQFF
DNA: TGTGCCACCCTGAACTACAATGAGCAGTTCTTC
length: 11
size: few
V: TRBV10-3
J: TRBJ2-1
D: NA

CDR3: CASSQGGPINYGYTF
DNA: TGTGCCAGCAGCCAAGGAGGACCGATTAACTATGGCTACACCTTC
length: 15
size: NA
V: TRBV3-1/TRBV3-2
J: TRBJ1-2
D: NA

CDR3: CASSSGSYEQYF
DNA: TGTGCCAGCAGCTCGGGATCTTACGAGCAGTACTTC
length: 12
size: NA
V: TRBV3-1/TRBV3-2
J: TRBJ2-7
D: NA

CDR3: CASSEQGINTEAFF
DNA: TGCGCCAGCAGCGAGCAGGGGATCAACACTGAAGCTTTCTTT
length: 14
size: large
V: TRBV5-1
J: TRBJ1-1
D: NA

CDR3: CASSQGPLSGNTIYF
DNA: TGTGCCAGCAGTCAGGGCCCTCTCTCTGGAAACACCATATATTTT
length: 15
size: NA
V: TRBV6-2/TRBV6-3
J: TRBJ1-3
D: NA

CDR3: CASSPTEQETQYF
DNA: TGTGCCAGCTCACCGACAGAACAAGAGACCCAGTACTTC
length: 13
size: NA
V: TRBV18
J: TRBJ2-5
D: NA